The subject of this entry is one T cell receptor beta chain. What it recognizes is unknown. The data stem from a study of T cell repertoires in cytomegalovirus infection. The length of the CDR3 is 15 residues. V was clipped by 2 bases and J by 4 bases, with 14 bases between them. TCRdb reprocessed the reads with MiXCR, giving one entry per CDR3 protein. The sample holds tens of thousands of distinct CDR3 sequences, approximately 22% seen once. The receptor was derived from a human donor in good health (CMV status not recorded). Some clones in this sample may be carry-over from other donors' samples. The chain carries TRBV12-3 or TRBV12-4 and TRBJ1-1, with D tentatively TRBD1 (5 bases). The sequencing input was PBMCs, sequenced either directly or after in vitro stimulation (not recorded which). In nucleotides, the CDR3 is TGTGCCAGCAGTTTACGAGGCCAGGGTCCCACTGAAGCTTTCTTT. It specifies CASSLRGQGPTEAFF.